Shown below are 26 T cell receptor beta chains from a single sample sequenced in a study of blood T cell repertoires in COVID-19. Clones were sequenced by immunoSEQ multiplex PCR, and TCRdb holds only the in-frame ones, with some missing. The repertoire holds about 77,000 clones, with roughly 80% as singletons. The sample taken for sequencing was peripheral blood. The receptor set was obtained from a woman between 65 and 79 years old with acute or convalescent COVID-19.

This clone has just one count. Other DNA sequences in the sample encode the same CDR3. The chain joins TRBV7-2 to TRBJ2-5, with D maybe TRBD1 (5 bases). Trimming took 5 bases from V and 5 from J, leaving 12 bases between them. This CDR3 spans 13 amino acids. Germline V lookup: CDR1 SGHTA, CDR2 FQGNSA. CDR3 protein: CASSPRVLETQYF. The CDR3 DNA is TGTGCCAGCAGCCCCAGGGTTCTGGAGACCCAGTACTTC.

This rearrangement joins TRBV3-1 (or the pseudogene TRBV3-2) to TRBJ1-1; D not resolved. Germline CDR1 reads LGHDT; CDR2 reads YNNKEL (reference sequence). V lost 3 bases, J lost 7 bases, and 6 bases lay in between. The CDR3 is 11 residues long. The CDR3 sequence is CASSQAGEAFF. In nucleotides, the CDR3 is TGTGCCAGCAGCCAGGCGGGTGAAGCTTTCTTT.

The chain has TRBV9 and TRBJ1-2; D is perhaps TRBD1 (6 bases). The CDR3 contains 16 residues. V lost 1 base, J lost 8 bases, and 21 bases lay in between. Germline CDR1 SGDLS, CDR2 YYNGEE. Here the CDR3 reads CASSVMAGATYDGYTF. CDR3 bases: TGTGCCAGCAGCGTAATGGCAGGGGCGACCTATGACGGCTACACCTTC.

The chain couples TRBV11-2 to TRBJ1-1, with D hard to call. This CDR3 has 11 residues. The germline CDR1 and CDR2 sequences are SGHAT and FQNNGV. V was pared by 5 bases and J by 4 bases, with 5 bases between. The CDR3 coding sequence is TGTGCCAGCAGCCTATCCACTGAAGCTTTCTTT. Amino acids: CASSLSTEAFF.

This clone was counted a few times. The rearrangement joins TRBV6-1 to TRBJ1-5, with 7 bases identical to TRBD1. Germline V gene lookup returns CDR1 MNHNS and CDR2 SASEGT. With 3 bases clipped from V and 2 bases from J, the junction kept 10 bases outside the gene matches. The CDR3 spans 17 residues. This CDR3 reads CASSDPTGPRGNQPQHF. The CDR3 DNA reads TGTGCCAGCAGTGACCCGACAGGGCCCCGGGGCAATCAGCCCCAGCATTTT.

This chain links TRBV6-5 with TRBJ2-3; a weak D match, TRBD2 (6 bases). CDR3 length equals 14 residues. Germline V gives CDR1 MNHEY, CDR2 SVGAGI. V was shortened by 7 bases and J by 0 bases, with 11 bases between the two germline ends. The CDR3 DNA reads TGTGCCAGCACTAGCGTTGAAAGCACAGATACGCAGTATTTT. Translating gives CASTSVESTDTQYF.

This chain uses TRBV3-1 (or the pseudogene TRBV3-2) with TRBJ1-1; D perhaps matches TRBD1 (6 bases). The CDR3 is made up of 15 amino acids. The germline V and J ends were trimmed by 4 bases and 3 bases, with 15 bases remaining between them. Germline values: CDR1 LGHDT, CDR2 YNNKEL (reference sequence). The CDR3 protein is CASSRRTDGDTEAFF. The DNA for the CDR3 is TGTGCCAGCAGCCGACGGACAGATGGAGACACTGAAGCTTTCTTT.

The chain couples TRBV18 to TRBJ1-1; D is perhaps TRBD1 (5 bases). The length of the CDR3 is 14 residues. Germline CDR1 KGHSH, CDR2 LQKENI. With 3 bases removed from V and 4 bases from J, the gap between germline ends came to 12 bases. The CDR3, as DNA: TGTGCCAGCTCACCGAACCAGGGTTCCACTGAAGCTTTCTTT. It codes for CASSPNQGSTEAFF.

The chain has TRBV2 and TRBJ1-6; D may be TRBD1 (5 bases). This CDR3 contains 18 residues. The germline V gene has CDR1 SNHLY and CDR2 FYNNEI. The germline V and J ends were trimmed by 5 bases and 0 bases, with 17 bases remaining between them. The CDR3 DNA follows: TGTGCCAGCAGTCCGGACATGCTCCTGAGCTCCTATAATTCACCCCTCCACTTT. Residues: CASSPDMLLSSYNSPLHF.

The gene calls are TRBV7-8 and TRBJ2-1, with 8 nucleotides matching TRBD2. Germline trimming cut 1 base from V and 4 bases from J; bases unmatched to any gene: 3. CDR1 SGHVS and CDR2 FQNEAQ come from the germline V gene. The CDR3 is 15 residues long. CDR3 nucleotide sequence: TGTGCCAGCAGCTTAGAGCGGGGGCGTTACAATGAGCAGTTCTTC. Amino acids: CASSLERGRYNEQFF.

This clone occurred many times. The chain is built from TRBV6-5 and TRBJ2-7, with TRBD1 identical over 9 bases. The J segment lost 2 bases and the V segment lost 10 bases, leaving 12 bases of the junction unmatched. The length of the CDR3 is 15 residues. Looked up from germline, CDR1 is MNHEY and CDR2 is SVGAGI. The CDR3, as DNA: TGTGCCACACGATCACGGGACAGGGTGCCCTACGAGCAGTACTTC. Its translation is CATRSRDRVPYEQYF.

V and J are TRBV18 and TRBJ2-1; 9 bases map to TRBD2. Germline loops: CDR1 KGHSH, CDR2 LQKENI. The V segment lost 5 bases and the J segment 7 bases; nucleotides outside the gene matches: 6. CDR3 length: 14 amino acids. This chain's CDR3 is CASSSAGGPNEQFF. CDR3 DNA sequence: TGTGCCAGCTCAAGTGCGGGGGGGCCTAATGAGCAGTTCTTC.

The gene calls are TRBV6-1 and TRBJ1-2, with 10 bases fitting TRBD1. Looked up from germline, CDR1 is MNHNS and CDR2 is SASEGT. Trimming at V came to 2 bases and at J to 8 bases, leaving 26 bases not matched to a gene. The CDR3 totals 21 residues. CDR3 nucleotides: TGTGCCAGCAGTGAACCCCCCTGGGACAGGGGATCATCCGCGCTACTGGGGGGCTACACCTTC. This codes for CASSEPPWDRGSSALLGGYTF.

The gene calls are TRBV29-1 and TRBJ1-1; no reliable D call. Per the germline V gene, CDR1 is SQVTM and CDR2 is ANQGSEA. There are 14 residues in the CDR3. Trimming cost V 0 bases and J 4 bases, with 12 bases left between them. CDR3 sequence (DNA): TGCAGCGTTGAAGAGTGGGAGGGTGGCACTGAAGCTTTCTTT. It encodes CSVEEWEGGTEAFF.

The chain carries TRBV5-1 and TRBJ1-1; no clear D. Trimming took 0 bases from V and 5 from J, leaving 11 bases between them. This CDR3 contains 14 residues. Germline V gives CDR1 SGHRS, CDR2 YFSETQ. CDR3 in amino acids: CASSLEVPETEAFF. The CDR3 DNA reads TGCGCCAGCAGCTTGGAAGTTCCCGAGACTGAAGCTTTCTTT.

In its sample, this clone was seen a few times. The chain has TRBV7-9 and TRBJ1-2, with 7 bases identical to TRBD1. CDR1 is SEHNR, CDR2 FQNEAQ, per germline (reference sequence). This CDR3 comprises 14 residues. V dropped 7 bases and J dropped 7; count of bases not matched to a gene: 12. The CDR3: CASTPATGEVGYTF. The CDR3 DNA reads as TGTGCCAGCACCCCCGCCACAGGGGAAGTTGGCTACACCTTC.

This chain links TRBV13 with TRBJ2-5; 12 bases match TRBD2. Losses at the gene ends were 5 bases for V and 9 bases for J; bases not matched to a gene: 16. CDR1 and CDR2 (germline): PRHDT, FYEKMQ (reference sequence). The CDR3 loop spans 17 amino acids. The chain's CDR3 is CASSPHVGSSGGAPQYF. The CDR3 DNA is TGTGCCAGCAGCCCCCACGTCGGCTCTAGCGGGGGGGCCCCCCAGTACTTC.

This chain uses TRBV7-9 with TRBJ2-3, with D possibly being TRBD1 (6 bases). From germline, CDR1 is SEHNR and CDR2 FQNEAQ (reference sequence). Trimming took 2 bases from V and 6 from J, leaving 9 bases between them. The CDR3 sequence is 13 residues long. The CDR3 spells CASSLTTGDTQYF. The CDR3, as DNA: TGTGCCAGCAGCTTAACTACAGGGGATACGCAGTATTTT. Combining the CDR3 with reference TRBV7-9 and TRBJ2-3 gives the whole variable domain DTGVSQNPRHKITKRGQNVTFRCDPISEHNRLYWYRQTLGQGPEFLTYFQNEAQLEKSRLLSDRFSAERPKGSFSTLEIQRTEQGDSAMYLCASSLTTGDTQYFGPGTRLTVL.

The table lists this clone with a few counts. The V gene is TRBV7-2, the J gene TRBJ1-1; D possibly corresponds to TRBD1 (6 bases). V was clipped by 7 bases and J by 0 bases, with 18 bases between them. CDR3 length: 16 residues. Germline V gene lookup returns CDR1 SGHTA and CDR2 FQGNSA. The CDR3 spells CASTGSPGTLNTEAFF. In nucleotides, the CDR3 is TGTGCCAGCACCGGATCACCCGGGACACTGAACACTGAAGCTTTCTTT.

The chain links TRBV6-5 to TRBJ2-7; 10 nucleotides align to TRBD1. The germline V gene encodes CDR1 MNHEY and CDR2 SVGAGI. The V and J ends lost 2 bases and 5 bases, in that order; junction bases with no gene match: 9. There are 16 residues in the CDR3. The CDR3 region is CASSYDVPGQGNEQYF. CDR3 nucleotides: TGTGCCAGCAGTTACGACGTTCCGGGACAGGGGAACGAGCAGTACTTC.

CDR3 coding DNA: TGCAGTGCTGCGCGAGGTGACGGCTACACCTTC. Protein: CSAARGDGYTF. This chain connects TRBV20-1 to TRBJ1-2, with D unclear. Per the germline V gene, CDR1 is DFQATT and CDR2 is SNEGSKA (reference sequence). Trimming took off 5 bases at V and 8 bases at J, with 12 bases between the two ends. This CDR3 contains 11 residues.

The chain combines TRBV4-3 with TRBJ2-3, with 8 bases aligning to TRBD2. The V gene end was trimmed by 1 base and the J gene end by 6 bases; junction bases not matched to a gene: 12. Looked up from germline, CDR1 is LGHNA and CDR2 is YSLEER. This CDR3 is 17 amino acids long. CDR3 DNA sequence: TGCGCCAGCAGCCAAGTATTAAGCGGGGGCCCAGGTGATACGCAGTATTTT. Its protein is CASSQVLSGGPGDTQYF.

This clone showed up just a few times. The V call is TRBV12-3 or TRBV12-4, the J call TRBJ2-4; tentative D call: TRBD2 (5 bases). CDR3 size: 13 residues. V was clipped by 2 bases and J by 7 bases, with 9 bases between them. This CDR3 reads CASSLTRLNIQYF. CDR3 sequence (DNA): TGTGCCAGCAGTTTAACTAGATTGAACATTCAGTACTTC.

The chain employs TRBV2 and TRBJ1-2, with D tentatively TRBD1 (5 bases). Germline V gene lookup returns CDR1 SNHLY and CDR2 FYNNEI. The CDR3 loop spans 14 amino acids. Deletions cut 6 bases from V and 5 bases from J, with 16 bases between. Written as DNA, the CDR3 is TGTGCCAGCAGCTTGGGGGGACGGATTTATGGCTACACCTTC. The encoded protein is CASSLGGRIYGYTF.

The gene calls are TRBV28 and TRBJ1-3, with 7 bases lining up with TRBD1. Germline V gene data show CDR1 as MDHEN and CDR2 as SYDVKM. V lost 6 bases and J lost 2; bases outside the gene matches: 7. This CDR3 contains 15 residues. The CDR3 DNA follows: TGTGCCAGCAGAACCACAGGGGCTACTGGAAACACCATATATTTT. This translates into CASRTTGATGNTIYF.

This clone was found a few times. This rearrangement joins TRBV4-3 to TRBJ2-5, with 9 bases aligning to TRBD1. Trimming cost V 4 bases and J 4 bases; bases outside gene matches: 1. Germline values: CDR1 LGHNA, CDR2 YSLEER. This CDR3 has 13 residues. This CDR3 reads CASSRDRAETQYF. CDR3 DNA sequence: TGCGCCAGCAGCCGGGACAGGGCAGAGACCCAGTACTTC.